This T cell receptor beta chain is from a study of blood T cells in healthy people across ages. Study-wide results and limits: Older age coincided with a roughly linear decline in TCR beta diversity per million T cells. The unsorted PBMCs prevented any conclusive comparison of naive versus antigen-experienced cells. Naive T cell percentage showed a strong correlation with TCR beta diversity.

Isolated per sample were at least 6.5 million PBMCs. PCR was performed a second time for about 7 to 12 cycles using a sample-barcoded 5' primer and a J-beta primer mix. TCRdb re-analysed the 5' RACE reads in MiXCR, keeping a single row per CDR3 protein. Of 1,800,000 or so distinct CDR3 sequences in the sample, about two fifths were seen once. On this clonotype: As yet, its antigen is unknown.

The sequencing sample was made of blood. This TCR came from a human donor in good health.

CDR3 region: CASSQGPAGTVDMNTEAFF. CDR3 DNA: TGCGCCAGCAGCCAAGGGCCAGCCGGGACGGTCGATATGAACACTGAAGCTTTCTTT. This chain connects TRBV4-3 to TRBJ1-1, with D possibly being TRBD1 (5 bases). The CDR3 spans 19 residues. Germline V gene data show CDR1 as LGHNA and CDR2 as YSLEER. V lost 1 base to trimming and J lost 0 bases, with 21 bases between them.